This TCR beta chain comes out of a study of T cell repertoires in cytomegalovirus infection. Study as a whole: Indications of both CMV infection and matching HLA type were provided by public TCR beta signatures.

Study-level findings and limits: HLA-C-restricted CMV-specific TCR beta clonotypes were dominant in the ex vivo response. The cumulative frequency of public TCR beta families identified carriers of CMV plus the relevant HLA.

The CDR3 is 13 amino acids. Trimming shortened V by 2 bases and J by 7 bases, and 9 bases separated the two germline ends. Per germline, CDR1 MDHEN and CDR2 SYDVKM. A single record per CDR3 protein comes from TCRdb applying MiXCR to the reads. The sample yields about 110,000 distinct CDR3 sequences, about 9.5% seen once. On this clonotype itself: Its antigen remains unknown.

V and J are TRBV28 and TRBJ2-1; no definite D call. The sequence derives from a human donor in good health (CMV status not recorded). Some clones in this sample may be carry-over from other donors' samples. The sample consisted of PBMCs, sequenced either directly or after in vitro stimulation (not recorded which). The CDR3 nucleotides read TGTGCCAGCAGTTTAGACTTACGGAATGAGCAGTTCTTC. Translated: CASSLDLRNEQFF.